These 25 T cell receptor beta chains originate from one sample sequenced in a study of shared clonotypes between healthy human individuals. Produced via immunoSEQ multiplex PCR; TCRdb's table is partial and in-frame only. The data hold approximately 720,000 clones, with 72% observed a single time. Sequences were obtained from memory CD4+ T cells sorted from blood. Subset given: CD45RA-negative fraction. The receptors here all came from a woman under 40 in good health.

The chain combines TRBV11-2 with TRBJ2-5; D unclear. The CDR3 extends over 13 amino acids. Trimming stripped 2 bases from V and 4 bases from J, with 8 bases between. Germline loops: CDR1 SGHAT, CDR2 FQNNGV. In DNA, the CDR3 is TGTGCCAGCAGCTTAAAAATGAGAGAGACCCAGTACTTC. Translated: CASSLKMRETQYF.

This clone was counted between two and nine times. This sequence joins TRBV6-1 and TRBJ2-3; no firm D call. The V end lost 4 bases, the J end lost 0 bases, and 11 bases lay between the germline ends. In germline, CDR1 is MNHNS, CDR2 SASEGT. The CDR3 runs to 15 residues. CDR3 in amino acids: CASSVLDTSTDTQYF. CDR3 bases: TGTGCCAGCAGTGTACTTGATACTAGCACAGATACGCAGTATTTT.

On this clone itself: The same CDR3 can be traced to other DNA sequences in this sample. The rearrangement links TRBV5-1 to TRBJ2-1; D not resolved. Trimming shortened V by 2 bases and J by 1 base, and 10 bases separated the two germline ends. Germline lookup yields CDR1 SGHRS and CDR2 YFSETQ. The CDR3 loop spans 15 amino acids. In DNA, the CDR3 is TGCGCCAGCAGCTTCTCCGTTGGGTCCTACAATGAGCAGTTCTTC. This gives the protein CASSFSVGSYNEQFF.

V usage is TRBV5-1 and J usage is TRBJ2-5; possibly TRBD1 or TRBD2 for D (5 bases each). Germline assignment: CDR1 SGHRS and CDR2 YFSETQ. This CDR3 has 14 residues. Deletions cut 2 bases from V and 5 bases from J, with 13 bases between. Here the CDR3 DNA reads TGCGCCAGCAGCTTAACAAACGGGGCGGAGACCCAGTACTTC. This translates into CASSLTNGAETQYF.

In its sample, this clone was seen once. The chain joins TRBV10-2 to TRBJ1-4; possible D gene TRBD1, 5 bases. CDR3 length equals 13 residues. V was clipped by 6 bases and J by 3 bases, with 8 bases between them. The germline V gene has CDR1 WSHSY and CDR2 SAAADI. This CDR3 reads CASSPGPNEKLFF. CDR3 DNA sequence: TGCGCCAGCAGCCCAGGGCCTAATGAAAAACTGTTTTTT.

The rearrangement joins TRBV28 to TRBJ2-1; D gene unclear. Germline-derived CDR1 and CDR2 are MDHEN and SYDVKM. Deletions cut 3 bases from V and 14 bases from J, with 11 bases between. CDR3 length: 11 residues. The DNA for the CDR3 is TGTGCCAGCAGTTTGGATCGTACAAAGTTCTTC. Its protein product is CASSLDRTKFF.

The chain carries TRBV7-9 and TRBJ2-1; TRBD1 agrees at 10 bases. Trimming at V came to 5 bases and at J to 8 bases, leaving 6 bases not matched to a gene. The CDR3 spans 14 residues. CDR1 and CDR2 from the germline V gene are SEHNR and FQNEAQ (reference sequence). CDR3 in amino acids: CASSTGQGMDEQFF. The CDR3 DNA reads TGTGCCAGCAGCACGGGACAGGGGATGGATGAGCAGTTCTTC.

The table lists this clone with a count of one. In the same sample, other DNA sequences code for this CDR3. The chain combines TRBV9 with TRBJ2-3; D remains unclear. The germline V gene encodes CDR1 SGDLS and CDR2 YYNGEE. The CDR3 is made up of 12 amino acids. V was shortened by 0 bases and J by 5 bases, with 4 bases between the two germline ends. CDR3 loop: CASSVGLDTQYF. Written as DNA, the CDR3 is TGTGCCAGCAGCGTAGGCCTAGATACGCAGTATTTT.

The chain combines TRBV28 with TRBJ1-5, with D unclear. V dropped 5 bases and J dropped 9 bases, with 14 bases sitting between them. Germline values: CDR1 MDHEN, CDR2 SYDVKM. This CDR3 region has 13 residues. The CDR3 nucleotides read TGTGCCAGCAGTCCCCCGGGAACGCGGCCCCAGCATTTT. Its translation is CASSPPGTRPQHF.

The rearrangement links TRBV5-8 to TRBJ2-1, with D tentatively TRBD2 (6 bases). Germline V CDR1 and CDR2: SGHTS, YDEGEE. The CDR3 is 14 residues long. Trimming cost V 3 bases and J 0 bases, with 7 bases left between them. The CDR3 region is CASSSGSSYNEQFF. CDR3 DNA sequence: TGTGCCAGCAGCTCCGGGAGCTCCTACAATGAGCAGTTCTTC.

This chain joins TRBV30 and TRBJ1-4; 8 bases match TRBD1. Per the germline V gene, CDR1 is GTSNPN and CDR2 is SVGIG (reference sequence). V lost 4 bases and J lost 5; bases outside the gene matches: 12. There are 16 residues in the CDR3. The CDR3 spells CAWKRAGGAHNEKLFF. The CDR3 nucleotides are TGTGCCTGGAAGAGGGCAGGGGGCGCGCACAATGAAAAACTGTTTTTT.

The chain links TRBV18 to TRBJ2-5, with D possibly TRBD2 on 7 matching bases. The CDR3 contains 17 residues. V lost 1 base, J lost 5 bases, and 20 bases lay in between. CDR1 KGHSH and CDR2 LQKENI come from the germline V gene. CDR3 bases: TGTGCCAGCTCACCACTAAGTGGTTCGGGGGGCAAGGAGACCCAGTACTTC. Translated, it gives CASSPLSGSGGKETQYF.

This chain uses TRBV28 with TRBJ1-3, with no clear D. CDR3 length: 15 residues. Germline-derived CDR1 and CDR2 are MDHEN and SYDVKM. V shed 3 bases and J shed 4 bases, with 13 bases lying between them. CDR3 residues: CASSFGQPRGNTIYF. The CDR3 DNA follows: TGTGCCAGCAGTTTCGGGCAGCCTCGGGGAAACACCATATATTTT.

The J gene is TRBJ2-1, the V gene TRBV29-1, with TRBD2 identical over 7 bases. V lost 1 base and J lost 2; bases outside the gene matches: 8. This CDR3 has 16 residues. Germline V CDR1 and CDR2: SQVTM, ANQGSEA. CDR3 loop: CSVEAPGGRAYNEQFF. The CDR3 region has the DNA TGCAGCGTTGAAGCTCCGGGAGGTAGGGCCTACAATGAGCAGTTCTTC.

V gene TRBV18 combines with J gene TRBJ2-7; D unclear. Germline CDR1 and CDR2: KGHSH and LQKENI. CDR3 length: 10 amino acids. Trimming removed 11 bases at V and 7 bases at J, with 12 bases between. The CDR3 reads CAAPYLEQYF. In DNA form, the CDR3 reads TGTGCCGCCCCCTATTTGGAGCAGTACTTC.

This clone was picked up a small number of times. The chain uses TRBV10-1 and TRBJ2-1; TRBD2 matches at 8 bases. This CDR3 spans 15 amino acids. The V gene's germline CDR1 is WNHNN and CDR2 SYGVQD (reference sequence). With V trimmed by 4 bases and J by 8 bases, 10 bases remained unmatched. This chain's CDR3 is CASSGSGSTFDEQFF. The CDR3, as DNA: TGCGCCAGCAGTGGAAGCGGGAGTACATTTGATGAGCAGTTCTTC.

The chain links TRBV4-2 to TRBJ2-1; TRBD2 aligns across 9 bases. CDR3 size: 16 residues. Germline CDR1 LGHNA, CDR2 YNFKEQ. V lost 1 base, J lost 7 bases, and 8 bases stayed unmatched. For the CDR3, the DNA is TGTGCCAGCAGCCAAGCCCCTAGCGGGAAGTTAAATGAGCAGTTCTTC. Its translation: CASSQAPSGKLNEQFF.

The chain joins TRBV4-2 to TRBJ2-5; 14 nucleotides agree with TRBD2. Looked up from germline, CDR1 is LGHNA and CDR2 is YNFKEQ. There are 17 residues in the CDR3. The ends lost 4 bases at V and 2 bases at J; junction bases unmatched: 6. The CDR3 reads CASSLGLAGVGQETQYF. CDR3 nucleotides: TGTGCCAGCAGCCTGGGACTAGCGGGAGTTGGGCAAGAGACCCAGTACTTC.

The chain joins TRBV5-6 to TRBJ2-7, with 9 positions matching TRBD1. The junction had 8 bases not matched to a gene; V was cut back by 2 bases and J by 5 bases. Germline CDR1 is SGHDT and CDR2 is YYEEEE. This CDR3 has 15 amino acids. The CDR3 DNA reads TGTGCCAGCAGCTTATGGGGACAGGGTACCGACGAGCAGTACTTC. Its protein product is CASSLWGQGTDEQYF.

This sequence joins TRBV6-4 and TRBJ1-5; D perhaps matches TRBD1 (5 bases). CDR1 MRHNA and CDR2 SNTAGT come from the germline V gene. The V and J ends lost 6 bases and 0 bases respectively, with 18 bases between them. This CDR3 has 17 amino acids. The CDR3 sequence: CASRDGGTDYSNQPQHF. CDR3 bases: TGTGCCAGCAGAGACGGGGGTACAGATTATAGCAATCAGCCCCAGCATTTT.

V usage is TRBV30 and J usage is TRBJ2-7; unclear D gene. Germline V gene data show CDR1 as GTSNPN and CDR2 as SVGIG (reference sequence). CDR3 length equals 13 residues. Trimming took 4 bases from V and 1 from J, leaving 11 bases between them. In DNA, the CDR3 is TGTGCCTGGACGGTAGGGAAGTCCTACGAGCAGTACTTC. Translated, it gives CAWTVGKSYEQYF.

The rearrangement links TRBV7-2 to TRBJ2-1; 10 nucleotides line up with TRBD2. This CDR3 comprises 16 residues. Germline V lookup: CDR1 SGHTA, CDR2 FQGNSA. J gave up 5 bases and V 5 bases, and 9 bases lay outside the gene matches. CDR3 in amino acids: CASSLIGTSANNEQFF. The CDR3, as DNA: TGTGCCAGCAGCCTAATCGGGACTAGCGCCAACAATGAGCAGTTCTTC.

Of note for this clone: This likely traces to a read error, being one base from a far larger clone. The sample has other DNA sequences that encode this CDR3 too. The V and J genes are TRBV7-9 and TRBJ1-1; TRBD1 aligns across 8 bases. The CDR3 has 13 residues. Per the germline V gene, CDR1 is SEHNR and CDR2 is FQNEAQ (reference sequence). V lost 5 bases, J lost 3 bases, and 2 bases stayed unmatched. As DNA, the CDR3 is TGTGCCAGCAGCATACAGGGGGACACTGAAGCTTTCTTT. Its translation: CASSIQGDTEAFF.

This clone was seen a few times. DNA for the CDR3: TGTGCCAGCAGCGGGGGGGTCCGGCCCCAGCATTTT. Translated, it gives CASSGGVRPQHF. The rearrangement joins TRBV7-9 to TRBJ1-5; TRBD1 might be the D (5 bases). The CDR3 is 12 amino acids. Germline V gene sequence: CDR1 SEHNR, CDR2 FQNEAQ (reference sequence). Trimming took off 5 bases at V and 9 bases at J, with 11 bases between the two ends.

The V and J genes are TRBV9 and TRBJ2-1; the match to TRBD2 covers 9 bases. The CDR3 is 16 residues long. Trimming cost V 0 bases and J 6 bases; bases outside gene matches: 7. Germline lookup yields CDR1 SGDLS and CDR2 YYNGEE. CDR3 DNA: TGTGCCAGCAGCGTAGGCCTTAGCGGGAGTGGCAATGAGCAGTTCTTC. Translating gives CASSVGLSGSGNEQFF.